This T cell receptor (beta chain) stems from a study of control samples from healthy donors and cancer patients. The V end lost 0 bases, the J end lost 11 bases, and 13 bases lay between the germline ends. The CDR3 runs 13 residues. Germline V gene lookup returns CDR1 LNHNV and CDR2 YYDKDF (reference sequence). Generated by immunoSEQ multiplex PCR, the TCRdb table keeps only in-frame clones and is missing some. This sample has 110,000 to 150,000 clones, with 80% to 95% found just once. This clonotype was obtained from a man aged 30-40 years in good health. The specimen sequenced was blood. The chain combines TRBV15 with TRBJ1-1, with D possibly TRBD1 on 5 matching bases. The CDR3: CATSRDETAEAFF. Written as DNA, the CDR3 is TGTGCCACCAGCAGAGACGAGACAGCAGAGGCTTTCTTT.